The clone carrying this T cell receptor (beta chain) is medium-sized (0.01 to 0.1%). Antigen specificity is unknown. This sample's TCRbeta library carried unique molecular identifier barcodes. TCRdb re-called the PCR reads through MiXCR, storing one row per CDR3 protein. The sample yields about 6,100 distinct CDR3 sequences, 16% seen once. The data stem from a study of T-cell reconstitution after alpha-beta-depleted transplantation in children. Whole-study findings and limits: Surviving recipient T cells and intrathymic progenitors accounted for some patients' high TCRbeta diversity at day 60.

CDR1 is SGHRS, CDR2 YFSETQ, per germline. Trimming at V came to 4 bases and at J to 0 bases, leaving 9 bases not matched to a gene. CDR3 length: 16 residues. Source: PBMCs, mostly from graft donor cells, taken 60 days after TCRalphabeta/CD19-depleted stem cell transplant. The chain uses TRBV5-1 and TRBJ2-7; 8 positions match TRBD1. The clonotype originates from a male patient younger than 18 who had a stem cell transplant for acute myeloid leukemia, so the T cells may come from the graft donor. The chain's CDR3 is CASSLPRGHHSYEQYF. The CDR3 DNA sequence: TGCGCCAGCAGCCTGCCCAGGGGGCACCACTCCTACGAGCAGTACTTC.